Sequencing of this T cell receptor (beta chain) was carried out in a study of long-term antiretroviral therapy in people with HIV. Findings of the study overall: Clonal expansions arising prior to ART prevailed in the repertoire at every time point.

Concerning this clone itself: Its antigen is not identified.

Version v3.0 of the immunoSEQ assay was performed at survey level. Profiling relied on immunoSEQ multiplex PCR, and the TCRdb table lists in-frame clones only, not all of them. The sample has 30,000 to 40,000 clones; around 75% are singletons. CDR1 and CDR2 from the germline V gene are SQVTM and ANQGSEA. This CDR3 has 12 amino acids. The V and J ends lost 7 bases and 4 bases respectively, with 10 bases between them. Treatment for all HIV-infected participants took place in the United States. Sample: unsorted PBMCs, taken 1.5 years after starting antiretroviral therapy. The rearrangement links TRBV29-1 to TRBJ2-2; a weak D match, TRBD2 (5 bases). This TCR derives from a man in his late teens or twenties with HIV. Written as DNA, the CDR3 is TGCAGCGCCATCGGGGTCACCGGGGAGCTGTTTTTT. This gives the protein CSAIGVTGELFF.